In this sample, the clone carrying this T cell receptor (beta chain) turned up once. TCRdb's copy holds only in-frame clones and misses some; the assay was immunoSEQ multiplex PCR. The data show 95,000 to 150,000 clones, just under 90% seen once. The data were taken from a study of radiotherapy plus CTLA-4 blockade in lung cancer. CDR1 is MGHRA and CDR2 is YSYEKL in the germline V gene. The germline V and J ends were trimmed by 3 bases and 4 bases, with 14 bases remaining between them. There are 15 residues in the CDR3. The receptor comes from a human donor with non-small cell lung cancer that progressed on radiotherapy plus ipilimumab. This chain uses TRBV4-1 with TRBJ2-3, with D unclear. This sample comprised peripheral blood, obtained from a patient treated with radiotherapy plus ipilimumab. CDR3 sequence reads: CASSQGSRIPDTQYF. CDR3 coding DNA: TGCGCCAGCAGCCAGGGGTCCCGGATCCCAGATACGCAGTATTTT.